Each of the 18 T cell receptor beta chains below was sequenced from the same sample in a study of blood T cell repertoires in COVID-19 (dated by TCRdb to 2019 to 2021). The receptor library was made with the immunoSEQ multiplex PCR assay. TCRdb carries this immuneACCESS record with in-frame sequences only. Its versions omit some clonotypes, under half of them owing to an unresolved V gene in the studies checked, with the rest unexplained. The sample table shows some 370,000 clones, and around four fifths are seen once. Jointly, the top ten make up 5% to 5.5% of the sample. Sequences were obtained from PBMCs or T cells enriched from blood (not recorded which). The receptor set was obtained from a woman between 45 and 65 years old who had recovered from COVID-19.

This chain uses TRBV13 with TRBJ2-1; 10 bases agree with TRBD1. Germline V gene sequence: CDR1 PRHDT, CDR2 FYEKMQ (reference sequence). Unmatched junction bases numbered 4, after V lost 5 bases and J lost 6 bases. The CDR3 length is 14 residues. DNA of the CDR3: TGTGCCAGCAGCCTGGGACAGGGGACCAATGAGCAGTTCTTC. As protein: CASSLGQGTNEQFF.

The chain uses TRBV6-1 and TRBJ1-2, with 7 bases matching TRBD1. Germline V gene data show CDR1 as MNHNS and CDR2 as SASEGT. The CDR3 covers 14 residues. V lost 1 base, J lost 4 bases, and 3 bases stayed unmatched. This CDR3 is CASSEVGDSYGYTF. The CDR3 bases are TGTGCCAGCAGTGAAGTGGGGGACAGCTATGGCTACACCTTC.

CDR3 protein: CASSLVGGNTEAFF. CDR3 DNA sequence: TGTGCCAGCAGCTTAGTAGGCGGTAACACTGAAGCTTTCTTT. The rearrangement uses TRBV7-9 and TRBJ1-1; D gene unclear. Trimming left V 1 base short and J 2 bases short, with 8 bases between. The CDR3 consists of 14 residues. In germline, CDR1 is SEHNR, CDR2 FQNEAQ (reference sequence).

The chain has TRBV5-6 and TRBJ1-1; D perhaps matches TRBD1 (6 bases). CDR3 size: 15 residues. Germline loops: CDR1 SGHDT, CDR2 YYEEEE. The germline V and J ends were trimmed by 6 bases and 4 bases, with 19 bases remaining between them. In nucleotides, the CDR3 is TGTGCCAGCACCTTTCGGGAACAGGGTTTCACTGAAGCTTTCTTT. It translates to CASTFREQGFTEAFF.

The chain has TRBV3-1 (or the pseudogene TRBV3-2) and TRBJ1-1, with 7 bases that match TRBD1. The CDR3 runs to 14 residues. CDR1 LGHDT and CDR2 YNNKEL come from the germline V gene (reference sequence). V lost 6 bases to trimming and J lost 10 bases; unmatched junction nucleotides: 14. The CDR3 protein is CASRGTGVKVGAFF. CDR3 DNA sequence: TGTGCCAGCAGAGGTACAGGGGTGAAGGTTGGAGCTTTCTTT.

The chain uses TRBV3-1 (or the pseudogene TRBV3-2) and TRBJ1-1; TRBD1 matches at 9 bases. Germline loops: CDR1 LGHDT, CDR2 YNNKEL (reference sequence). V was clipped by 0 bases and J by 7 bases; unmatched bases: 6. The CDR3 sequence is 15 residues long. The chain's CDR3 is CASSQDPDRGLEAFF. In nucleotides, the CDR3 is TGTGCCAGCAGCCAAGACCCGGACAGGGGACTTGAAGCTTTCTTT.

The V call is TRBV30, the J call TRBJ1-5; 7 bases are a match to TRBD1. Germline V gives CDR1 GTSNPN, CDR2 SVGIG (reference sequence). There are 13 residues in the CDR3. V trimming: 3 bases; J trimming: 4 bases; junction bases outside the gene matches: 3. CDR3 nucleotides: TGTGCCTGGAGCACAGGGGAAAATCAGCCCCAGCATTTT. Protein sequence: CAWSTGENQPQHF.

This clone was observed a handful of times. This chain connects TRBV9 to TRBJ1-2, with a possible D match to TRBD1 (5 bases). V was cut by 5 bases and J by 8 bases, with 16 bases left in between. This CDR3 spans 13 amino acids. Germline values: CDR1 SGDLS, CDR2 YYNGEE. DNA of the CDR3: TGTGCCAGCAGTGATGCCGGGGGTTCCGGCTACACCTTC. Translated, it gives CASSDAGGSGYTF.

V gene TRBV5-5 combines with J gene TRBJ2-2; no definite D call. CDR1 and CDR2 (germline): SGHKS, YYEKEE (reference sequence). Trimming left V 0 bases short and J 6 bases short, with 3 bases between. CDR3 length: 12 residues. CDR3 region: CASSLEPGELFF. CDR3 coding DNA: TGTGCCAGCAGCTTGGAGCCCGGGGAGCTGTTTTTT.

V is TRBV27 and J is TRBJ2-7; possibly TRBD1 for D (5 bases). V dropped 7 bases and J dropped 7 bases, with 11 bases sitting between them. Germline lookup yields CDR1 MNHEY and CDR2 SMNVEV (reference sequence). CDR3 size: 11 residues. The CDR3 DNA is TGTGCCAGCAAGGGGTTTGAGGAGCAGTACTTC. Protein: CASKGFEEQYF.

As DNA, the CDR3 is TGTGCCAGCTCCCTCAACCAGGGTGGGGCCCAGTACTTC. This sequence encodes CASSLNQGGAQYF. V gene TRBV27 combines with J gene TRBJ2-5, with D perhaps matching TRBD1 (5 bases). The CDR3 runs to 13 residues. Per germline, CDR1 MNHEY and CDR2 SMNVEV (reference sequence). Trimming shortened V by 8 bases and J by 9 bases, and 19 bases separated the two germline ends.

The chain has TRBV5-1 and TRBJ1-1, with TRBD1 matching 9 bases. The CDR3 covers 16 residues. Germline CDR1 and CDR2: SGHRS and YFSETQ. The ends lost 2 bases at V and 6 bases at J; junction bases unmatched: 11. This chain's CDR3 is CASSLSGTGPGSEAFF. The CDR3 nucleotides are TGCGCCAGCAGCTTATCAGGGACAGGGCCCGGCTCTGAAGCTTTCTTT.

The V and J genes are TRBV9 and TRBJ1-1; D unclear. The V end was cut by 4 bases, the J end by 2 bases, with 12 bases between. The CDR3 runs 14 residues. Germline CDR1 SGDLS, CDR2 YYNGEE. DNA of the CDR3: TGTGCCAGCAGCCCCGGCGGGAGAAACACTGAAGCTTTCTTT. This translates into CASSPGGRNTEAFF. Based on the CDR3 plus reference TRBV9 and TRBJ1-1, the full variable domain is DSGVTQTPKHLITATGQRVTLRCSPRSGDLSVYWYQQSLDQGLQFLIQYYNGEERAKGNILERFSAQQFPDLHSELNLSSLELGDSALYFCASSPGGRNTEAFFGQGTRLTVV.

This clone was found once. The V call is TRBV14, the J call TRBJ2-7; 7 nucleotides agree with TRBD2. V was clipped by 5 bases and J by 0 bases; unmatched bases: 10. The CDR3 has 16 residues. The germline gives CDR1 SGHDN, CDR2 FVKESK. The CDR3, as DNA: TGTGCCAGCAGCTTCGACAGCGGGGCGAGCTCCTACGAGCAGTACTTC. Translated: CASSFDSGASSYEQYF.

The CDR3 sequence is CASSGGFTYNEQFF. CDR3 bases: TGTGCCAGCAGCGGGGGGTTCACCTACAATGAGCAGTTCTTC. The J gene is TRBJ2-1, the V gene TRBV16; maybe TRBD2 (6 bases). Looked up from germline, CDR1 is KGHSY and CDR2 is FQNENV. The length of the CDR3 is 14 residues. Trimming shortened V by 5 bases and J by 2 bases, and 10 bases separated the two germline ends. Supplemented by reference TRBV16 and TRBJ2-1, the full variable domain reads GEEVAQTPKHLVRGEGQKAKLYCAPIKGHSYVFWYQQVLKNEFKFLISFQNENVFDETGMPKERFSAKCLPNSPCSLEIQATKLEDSAVYFCASSGGFTYNEQFFGPGTRLTVL.

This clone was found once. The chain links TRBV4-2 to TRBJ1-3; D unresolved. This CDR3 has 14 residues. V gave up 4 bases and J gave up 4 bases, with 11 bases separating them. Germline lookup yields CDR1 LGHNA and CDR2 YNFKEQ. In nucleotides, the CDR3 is TGTGCCAGCAGCCCGGCGGGATTAGGAAACACCATATATTTT. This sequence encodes CASSPAGLGNTIYF.

The CDR3 loop is CASSYRGAYEQYF. The CDR3 bases are TGTGCCAGCAGTTACCGAGGTGCCTACGAGCAGTACTTC. This rearrangement joins TRBV6-5 to TRBJ2-7; no firm D call. Germline-derived CDR1 and CDR2 are MNHEY and SVGAGI. V was trimmed by 2 bases and J by 2 bases, leaving 7 bases between them. The CDR3 is 13 residues long.

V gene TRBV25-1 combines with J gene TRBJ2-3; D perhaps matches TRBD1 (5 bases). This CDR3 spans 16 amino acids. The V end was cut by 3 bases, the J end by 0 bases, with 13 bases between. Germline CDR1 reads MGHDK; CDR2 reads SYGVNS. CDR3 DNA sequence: TGTGCCAGCAGTGACCTCGTAGGGGCTAGCACAGATACGCAGTATTTT. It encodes CASSDLVGASTDTQYF.